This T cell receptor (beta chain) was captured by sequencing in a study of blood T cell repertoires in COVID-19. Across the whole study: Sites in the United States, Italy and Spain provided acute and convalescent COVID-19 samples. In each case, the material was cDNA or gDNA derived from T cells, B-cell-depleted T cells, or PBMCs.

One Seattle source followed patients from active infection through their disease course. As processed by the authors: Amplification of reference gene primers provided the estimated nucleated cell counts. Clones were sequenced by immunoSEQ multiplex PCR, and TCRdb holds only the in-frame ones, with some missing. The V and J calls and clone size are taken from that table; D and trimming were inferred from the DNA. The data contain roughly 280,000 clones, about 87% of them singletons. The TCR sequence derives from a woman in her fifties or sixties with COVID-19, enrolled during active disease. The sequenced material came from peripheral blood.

The CDR3 bases are TGTGCCAGCAGCTTACCGGGGAGCAATGAGCAGTTCTTC. Amino acids: CASSLPGSNEQFF. This sequence joins TRBV7-3 and TRBJ2-1, with D possibly being TRBD2 (5 bases). V gave up 2 bases and J gave up 6 bases, with 8 bases separating them. Germline CDR1 reads SGHTA; CDR2 reads FQGTGA. This CDR3 is 13 amino acids long.